This TCR beta chain originates from a study of CD8 T cells in Susac syndrome. Reverse transcription used about 0.45 to 1 ug RNA and random hexamers. Each CDR3 protein is one row after TCRdb ran MiXCR on the immunoSEQ multiplex PCR reads. This repertoire shows roughly 140,000 distinct CDR3 sequences, almost 96% found once; its top ten account for 0.065% to 0.1%. V lost 6 bases to trimming and J lost 5 bases; unmatched junction nucleotides: 9. CDR1 and CDR2 (germline): MDHEN, SYDVKM. The CDR3 is 14 residues long. The sequence derives from a human donor with Susac syndrome. The chain employs TRBV28 and TRBJ2-7; TRBD2 aligns across 8 bases. The sequenced material came from CD4+ T cells from PBMCs. The CDR3, as DNA: TGTGCCAGCAGCTCCAGCGGGAGAGGCCACGAGCAGTACTTC. This sequence encodes CASSSSGRGHEQYF.